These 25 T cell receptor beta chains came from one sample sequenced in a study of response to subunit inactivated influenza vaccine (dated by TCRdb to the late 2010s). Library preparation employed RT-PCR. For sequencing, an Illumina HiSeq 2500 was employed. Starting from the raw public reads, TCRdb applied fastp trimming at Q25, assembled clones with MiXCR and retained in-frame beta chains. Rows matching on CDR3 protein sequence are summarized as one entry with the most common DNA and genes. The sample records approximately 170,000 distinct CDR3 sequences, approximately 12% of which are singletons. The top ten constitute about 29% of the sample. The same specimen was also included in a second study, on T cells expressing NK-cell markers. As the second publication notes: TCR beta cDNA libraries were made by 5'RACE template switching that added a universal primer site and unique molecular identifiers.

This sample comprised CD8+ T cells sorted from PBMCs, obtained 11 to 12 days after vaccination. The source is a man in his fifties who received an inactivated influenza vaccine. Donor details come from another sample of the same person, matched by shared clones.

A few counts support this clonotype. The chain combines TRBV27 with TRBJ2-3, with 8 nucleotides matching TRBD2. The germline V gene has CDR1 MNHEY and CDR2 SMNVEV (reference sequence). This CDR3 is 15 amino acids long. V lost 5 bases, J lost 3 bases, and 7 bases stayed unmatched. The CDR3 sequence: CASSEVAGSTDTQYF. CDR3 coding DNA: TGTGCCAGCAGTGAGGTAGCGGGGAGTACAGATACGCAGTATTTT.

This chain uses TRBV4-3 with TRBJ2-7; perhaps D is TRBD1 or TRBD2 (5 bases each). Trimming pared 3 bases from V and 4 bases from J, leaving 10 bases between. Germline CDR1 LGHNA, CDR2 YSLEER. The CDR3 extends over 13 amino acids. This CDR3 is CASSHGGGYEQYF. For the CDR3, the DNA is TGCGCCAGCAGCCATGGGGGTGGGTACGAGCAGTACTTC.

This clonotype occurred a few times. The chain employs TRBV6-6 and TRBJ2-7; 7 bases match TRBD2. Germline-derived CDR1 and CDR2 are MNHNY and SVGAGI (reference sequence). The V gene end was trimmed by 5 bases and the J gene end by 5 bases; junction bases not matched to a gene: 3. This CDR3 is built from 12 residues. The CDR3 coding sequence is TGTGCCAGCAGTCCGACTAGCCACGAGCAGTACTTC. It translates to CASSPTSHEQYF.

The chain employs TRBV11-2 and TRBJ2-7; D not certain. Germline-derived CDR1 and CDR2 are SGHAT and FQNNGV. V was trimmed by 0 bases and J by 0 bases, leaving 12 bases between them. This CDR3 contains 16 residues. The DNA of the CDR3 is TGTGCCAGCAGCTTAGATGTTGGCGCCAGCTCCTACGAGCAGTACTTC. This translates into CASSLDVGASSYEQYF.

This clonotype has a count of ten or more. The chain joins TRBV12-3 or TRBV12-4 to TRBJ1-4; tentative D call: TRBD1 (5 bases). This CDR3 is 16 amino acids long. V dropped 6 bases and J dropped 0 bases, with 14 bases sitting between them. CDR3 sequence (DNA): TGTGCCAGCAGCGAAGACAGCAAATCAACTAATGAAAAACTGTTTTTT. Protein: CASSEDSKSTNEKLFF.

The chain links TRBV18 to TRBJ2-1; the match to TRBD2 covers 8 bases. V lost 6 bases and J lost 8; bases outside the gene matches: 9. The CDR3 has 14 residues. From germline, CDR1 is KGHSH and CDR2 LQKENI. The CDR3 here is CASSPGTSRYEQFF. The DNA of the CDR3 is TGTGCCAGCTCCCCCGGGACTAGTCGCTATGAGCAGTTCTTC.

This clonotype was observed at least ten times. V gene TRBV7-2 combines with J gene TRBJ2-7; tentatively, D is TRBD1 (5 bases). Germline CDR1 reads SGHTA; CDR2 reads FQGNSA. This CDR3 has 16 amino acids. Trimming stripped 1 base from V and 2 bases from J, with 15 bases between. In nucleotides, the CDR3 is TGTGCCAGCAGCTTAGGGGTCGGGCAGGGTACCTACGAGCAGTACTTC. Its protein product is CASSLGVGQGTYEQYF.

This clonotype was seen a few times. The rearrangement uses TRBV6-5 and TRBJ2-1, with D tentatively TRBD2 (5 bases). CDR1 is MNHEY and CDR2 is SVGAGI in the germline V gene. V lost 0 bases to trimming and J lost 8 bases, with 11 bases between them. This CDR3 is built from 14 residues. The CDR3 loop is CASSYSIQADEQFF. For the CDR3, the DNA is TGTGCCAGCAGTTACTCGATCCAAGCGGATGAGCAGTTCTTC.

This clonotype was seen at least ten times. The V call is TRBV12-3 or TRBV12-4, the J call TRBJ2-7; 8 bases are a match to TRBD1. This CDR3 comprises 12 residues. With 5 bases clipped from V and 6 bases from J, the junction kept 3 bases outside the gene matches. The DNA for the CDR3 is TGTGCCAGCAGTCCACAGGGGGGCGAGCAGTACTTC. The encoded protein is CASSPQGGEQYF.

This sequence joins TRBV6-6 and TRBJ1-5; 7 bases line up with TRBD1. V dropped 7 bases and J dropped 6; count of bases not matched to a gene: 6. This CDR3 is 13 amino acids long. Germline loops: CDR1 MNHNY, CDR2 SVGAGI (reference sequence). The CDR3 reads CASTEGASQPQHF. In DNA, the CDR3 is TGTGCCAGCACCGAGGGGGCGAGTCAGCCCCAGCATTTT.

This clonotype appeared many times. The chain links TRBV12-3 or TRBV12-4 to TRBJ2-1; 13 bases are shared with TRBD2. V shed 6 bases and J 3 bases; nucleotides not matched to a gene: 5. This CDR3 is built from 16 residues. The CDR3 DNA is TGTGCCAGCAGACCAGGGACTAGCGGGGACTACAATGAGCAGTTCTTC. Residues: CASRPGTSGDYNEQFF.

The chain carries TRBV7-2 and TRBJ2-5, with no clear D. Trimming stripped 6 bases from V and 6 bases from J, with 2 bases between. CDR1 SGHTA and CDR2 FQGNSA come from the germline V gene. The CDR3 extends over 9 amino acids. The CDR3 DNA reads TGTGCCAGCAGGCAGACCCAGTACTTC. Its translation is CASRQTQYF.

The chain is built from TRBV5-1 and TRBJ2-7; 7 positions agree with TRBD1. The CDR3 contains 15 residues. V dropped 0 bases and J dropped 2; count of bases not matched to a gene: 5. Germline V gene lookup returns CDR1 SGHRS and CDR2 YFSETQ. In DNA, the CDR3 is TGCGCCAGCAGCTTGGAAGGGGGCGCAGCCTACGAGCAGTACTTC. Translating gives CASSLEGGAAYEQYF.

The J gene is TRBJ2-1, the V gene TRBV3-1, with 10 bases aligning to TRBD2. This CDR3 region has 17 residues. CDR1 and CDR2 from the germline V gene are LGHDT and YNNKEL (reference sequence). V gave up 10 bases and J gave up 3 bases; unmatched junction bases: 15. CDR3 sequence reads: CATCQDPSGRIYNEQFF. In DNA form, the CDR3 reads TGTGCCACCTGCCAAGATCCTAGCGGGAGAATCTACAATGAGCAGTTCTTC.

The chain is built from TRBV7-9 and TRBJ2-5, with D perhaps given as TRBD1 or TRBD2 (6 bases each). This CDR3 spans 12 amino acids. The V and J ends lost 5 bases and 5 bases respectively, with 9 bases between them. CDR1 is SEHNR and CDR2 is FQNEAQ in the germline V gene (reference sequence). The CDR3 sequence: CASSPGAETQYF. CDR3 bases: TGTGCCAGCAGCCCGGGGGCGGAGACCCAGTACTTC.

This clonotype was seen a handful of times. The DNA for the CDR3 is TGTGCCAGCAGCGTAGCTACAGGGGGGGACACCGGGGAGCTGTTTTTT. It is translated as CASSVATGGDTGELFF. The chain joins TRBV9 to TRBJ2-2; a weak D match, TRBD1 (8 bases). V lost 0 bases to trimming and J lost 3 bases, with 12 bases between them. Germline V lookup: CDR1 SGDLS, CDR2 YYNGEE. The CDR3 extends over 16 amino acids.

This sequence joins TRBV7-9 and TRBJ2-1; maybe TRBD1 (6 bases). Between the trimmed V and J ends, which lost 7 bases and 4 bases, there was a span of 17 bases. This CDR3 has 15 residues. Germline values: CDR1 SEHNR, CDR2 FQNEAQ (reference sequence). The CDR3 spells CASNDRDTLYNEQFF. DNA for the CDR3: TGTGCCAGCAATGACCGGGACACCTTATACAATGAGCAGTTCTTC.

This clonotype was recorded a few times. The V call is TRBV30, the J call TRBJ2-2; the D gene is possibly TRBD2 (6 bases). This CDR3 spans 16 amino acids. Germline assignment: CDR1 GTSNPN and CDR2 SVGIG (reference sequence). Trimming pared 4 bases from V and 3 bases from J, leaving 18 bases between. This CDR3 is CAWTLMGLRYTGELFF. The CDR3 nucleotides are TGTGCCTGGACCCTTATGGGACTCAGATACACCGGGGAGCTGTTTTTT.

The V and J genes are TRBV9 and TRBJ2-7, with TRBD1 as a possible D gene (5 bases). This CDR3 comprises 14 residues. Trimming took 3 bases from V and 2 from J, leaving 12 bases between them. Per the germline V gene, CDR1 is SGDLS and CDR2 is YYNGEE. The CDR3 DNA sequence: TGTGCCAGCAGCGCCGAGACAGATCCCTACGAGCAGTACTTC. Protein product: CASSAETDPYEQYF.

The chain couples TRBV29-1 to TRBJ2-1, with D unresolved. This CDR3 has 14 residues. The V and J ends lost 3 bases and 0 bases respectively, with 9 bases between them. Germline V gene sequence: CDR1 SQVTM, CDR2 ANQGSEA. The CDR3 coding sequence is TGCAGCGTTGATTTCGGAAGCTCCTACAATGAGCAGTTCTTC. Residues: CSVDFGSSYNEQFF.

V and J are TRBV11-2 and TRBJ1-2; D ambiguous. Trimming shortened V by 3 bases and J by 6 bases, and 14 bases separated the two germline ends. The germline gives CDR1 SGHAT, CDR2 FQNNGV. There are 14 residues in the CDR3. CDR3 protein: CASSLGFRSDGYTF. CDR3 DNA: TGTGCCAGCAGCTTGGGGTTTAGATCGGATGGCTACACCTTC.

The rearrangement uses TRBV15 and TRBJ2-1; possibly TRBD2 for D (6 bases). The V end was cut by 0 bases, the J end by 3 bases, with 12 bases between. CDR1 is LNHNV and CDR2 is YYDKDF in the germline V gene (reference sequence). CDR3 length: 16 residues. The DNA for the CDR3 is TGTGCCACCAGCAGAGATTTGGGGGGTGGCTACAATGAGCAGTTCTTC. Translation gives CATSRDLGGGYNEQFF.

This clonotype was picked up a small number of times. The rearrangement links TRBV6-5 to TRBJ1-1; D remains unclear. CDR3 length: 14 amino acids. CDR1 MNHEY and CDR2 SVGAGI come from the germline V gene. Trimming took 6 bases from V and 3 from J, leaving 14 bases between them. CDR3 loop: CASRYGGGHTEAFF. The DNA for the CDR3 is TGTGCCAGCAGGTACGGAGGAGGCCACACTGAAGCTTTCTTT.

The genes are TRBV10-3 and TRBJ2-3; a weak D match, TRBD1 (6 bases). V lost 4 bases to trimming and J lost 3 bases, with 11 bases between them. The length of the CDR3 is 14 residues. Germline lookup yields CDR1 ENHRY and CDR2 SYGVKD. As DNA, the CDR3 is TGTGCCATCAGTGGCAAACAGGGAACAGATACGCAGTATTTT. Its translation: CAISGKQGTDTQYF.

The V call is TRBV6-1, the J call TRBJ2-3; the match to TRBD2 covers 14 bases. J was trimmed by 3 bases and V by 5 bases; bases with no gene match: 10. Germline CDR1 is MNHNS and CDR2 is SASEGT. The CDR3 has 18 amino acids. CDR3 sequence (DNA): TGTGCCAGCAGTACACGGACTAGCGGGAGGTGGTTGACAGATACGCAGTATTTT. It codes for CASSTRTSGRWLTDTQYF.